What follows is one T cell receptor beta chain and its context. Its antigen is not known. Germline V CDR1 and CDR2: MNHNS, SASEGT. The CDR3 has 13 residues. Trimming pared 11 bases from V and 3 bases from J, leaving 16 bases between. The sample originates from a study of shared clonotypes between healthy human individuals. Points from the study as a whole: Sequencing depth was expected to affect clonotype sharing among donors. Naive subsets usually exceeded memory subsets in estimated richness.

In the original processing: With immunoSEQ giving junction-only sequences and no quality scores, filtering differed. TCRdb's table, derived via immunoSEQ multiplex PCR, lists solely in-frame clones and lacks some. V, J and clone size reflect that table, while D and trimming were determined from the DNA. The sample lists some 700,000 clones; around 90% were seen once. The chain is built from TRBV6-1 and TRBJ1-1; tentatively, D is TRBD1 (6 bases). Material for sequencing was memory CD8+ T cells from PBMCs. Subset denoted: CD45RO+ cells pooled with CCR7-negative TemRA cells. The receptor comes from a man between 18 and 29 years old in good health. Some clones in this sample may be carry-over from other donors' samples. DNA of the CDR3: TGTGCCGTAGAGGGGGGCAGGGACACTGAAGCTTTCTTT. Its protein is CAVEGGRDTEAFF.